This is a list of T cell receptor beta chains from one sample in a study of blood T cell repertoires in COVID-19. Data came from immunoSEQ multiplex PCR; TCRdb stores just in-frame clones and leaves some out. Of 110,000 or so clones listed, 70% to 90% are singletons. Sample: peripheral blood. The receptors were gathered from a woman aged 50 to 65 with acute or convalescent COVID-19. Each CDR3 is given with its conserved first and last residue. A D gene is named only where the DNA matches it firmly. The size of a clone is reported for some rows only, either as once, few or many, or as a class for expanded clones.

v_call: TRBV7-6; clone_size: .; j_call: TRBJ2-7; d_call: TRBD1; cdr3_aa: CASSPGTGATYEQYF; cdr3_nt: TGTGCCAGCAGCCCCGGGACAGGGGCCACCTACGAGCAGTACTTC
v_call: TRBV19; clone_size: .; j_call: TRBJ1-1; d_call: TRBD1; cdr3_aa: CASSTADRPNTEAFF; cdr3_nt: TGTGCCAGTAGTACCGCGGACAGGCCGAACACTGAAGCTTTCTTT
v_call: TRBV7-9; clone_size: once; j_call: TRBJ2-2; d_call: TRBD2; cdr3_aa: CASSFAAGGPDTGELFF; cdr3_nt: TGTGCCAGCAGCTTCGCCGCGGGGGGGCCAGACACCGGGGAGCTGTTTTTT
v_call: TRBV20-1; clone_size: .; j_call: TRBJ1-4; d_call: TRBD1; cdr3_aa: CSASPQGALRETNEKLFF; cdr3_nt: TGCAGTGCTAGTCCACAGGGGGCCCTAAGGGAGACTAATGAAAAACTGTTTTTT
v_call: TRBV19; clone_size: .; j_call: TRBJ2-7; d_call: TRBD1; cdr3_aa: CASSMDWTGRGEQYF; cdr3_nt: TGTGCCAGTAGTATGGATTGGACAGGGAGAGGAGAGCAGTACTTC
v_call: TRBV15; clone_size: .; j_call: TRBJ1-1; d_call: .; cdr3_aa: CATSRDRGVRTEAFF; cdr3_nt: TGTGCCACCAGCAGAGATCGAGGTGTCCGGACTGAAGCTTTCTTT
v_call: TRBV5-1; clone_size: .; j_call: TRBJ2-2; d_call: .; cdr3_aa: CASSFKIHGQVNTGELFF; cdr3_nt: TGCGCCAGCAGCTTTAAGATTCACGGACAAGTGAACACCGGGGAGCTGTTTTTT
v_call: TRBV18; clone_size: .; j_call: TRBJ2-2; d_call: .; cdr3_aa: CASSPTIYRVEGELFF; cdr3_nt: TGTGCCAGCTCGCCCACTATCTACAGGGTTGAAGGGGAGCTGTTTTTT
v_call: TRBV29-1; clone_size: .; j_call: TRBJ1-1; d_call: TRBD1; cdr3_aa: CSVDSGQGSTEAFF; cdr3_nt: TGCAGCGTTGATTCTGGACAGGGTAGCACTGAAGCTTTCTTT
v_call: TRBV29-1; clone_size: few; j_call: TRBJ1-3; d_call: .; cdr3_aa: CSVREGSSGNTIYF; cdr3_nt: TGCAGCGTCCGGGAGGGGAGCTCTGGAAACACCATATATTTT
v_call: TRBV19; clone_size: .; j_call: TRBJ1-5; d_call: .; cdr3_aa: CASSIDGANQPQHF; cdr3_nt: TGTGCCAGTAGTATAGATGGGGCCAATCAGCCCCAGCATTTT
v_call: TRBV10-1; clone_size: .; j_call: TRBJ2-2; d_call: .; cdr3_aa: CASSEVEGAPNTGELFF; cdr3_nt: TGCGCCAGCAGTGAAGTTGAGGGAGCACCTAACACCGGGGAGCTGTTTTTT
v_call: TRBV7-9; clone_size: .; j_call: TRBJ2-1; d_call: TRBD2; cdr3_aa: CASSVTSGDEQFF; cdr3_nt: TGTGCCAGCAGCGTCACTAGCGGAGACGAGCAGTTCTTC
v_call: TRBV4-1; clone_size: .; j_call: TRBJ2-7; d_call: TRBD1; cdr3_aa: CASSQAGTGGNEQYF; cdr3_nt: TGCGCCAGCAGCCAAGCCGGAACAGGGGGCAACGAGCAGTACTTC
v_call: TRBV7-2; clone_size: .; j_call: TRBJ2-5; d_call: .; cdr3_aa: CASSLSGETQYF; cdr3_nt: TGTGCCAGCAGCTTATCGGGGGAGACCCAGTACTTC
v_call: TRBV2; clone_size: few; j_call: TRBJ1-4; d_call: TRBD1; cdr3_aa: CASSEQGQSNEKLFF; cdr3_nt: TGTGCCAGCAGTGAACAGGGACAGTCAAATGAAAAACTGTTTTTT
v_call: TRBV19; clone_size: .; j_call: TRBJ1-5; d_call: .; cdr3_aa: CASSREGILNQPQHF; cdr3_nt: TGTGCCAGTAGTAGGGAGGGCATCCTCAATCAGCCCCAGCATTTT